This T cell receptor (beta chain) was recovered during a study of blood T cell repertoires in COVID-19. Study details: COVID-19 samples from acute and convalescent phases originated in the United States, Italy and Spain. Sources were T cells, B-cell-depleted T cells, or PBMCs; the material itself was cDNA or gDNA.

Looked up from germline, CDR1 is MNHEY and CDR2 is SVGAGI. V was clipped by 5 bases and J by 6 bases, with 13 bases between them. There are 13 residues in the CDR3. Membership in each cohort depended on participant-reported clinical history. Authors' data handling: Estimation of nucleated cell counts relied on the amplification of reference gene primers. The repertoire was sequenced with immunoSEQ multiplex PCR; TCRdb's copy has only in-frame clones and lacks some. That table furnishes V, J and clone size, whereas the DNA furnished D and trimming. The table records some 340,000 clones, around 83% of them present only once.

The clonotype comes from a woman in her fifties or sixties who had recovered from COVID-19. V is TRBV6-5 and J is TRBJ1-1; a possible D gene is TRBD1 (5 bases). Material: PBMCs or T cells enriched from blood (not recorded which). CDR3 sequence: CASSLGVLAEAFF. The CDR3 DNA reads TGTGCCAGCAGTCTAGGGGTGTTGGCTGAAGCTTTCTTT.